The 7 T cell receptor beta chains listed next were all sequenced from one sample in a study of blood T cell repertoires in COVID-19. Generated by immunoSEQ multiplex PCR, the TCRdb table keeps only in-frame clones and is missing some. The sample yields fewer than 200,000 clones, about 85% seen once. Sequences were obtained from peripheral blood. The receptor set was obtained from a woman aged 55-75 years with COVID-19, enrolled during active disease.

This chain links TRBV10-2 with TRBJ2-2; D possibly corresponds to TRBD1 (6 bases). The germline CDR1 and CDR2 sequences are WSHSY and SAAADI. The CDR3 runs 14 residues. The ends were cut back, 7 bases at V and 2 bases at J, with 11 bases in the middle. The CDR3 region is CASIGQLNTGELFF. CDR3 DNA sequence: TGCGCCAGCATTGGACAGCTCAACACCGGGGAGCTGTTTTTT.

This sequence joins TRBV7-9 and TRBJ1-5; D not certain. This CDR3 has 12 residues. Trimming removed 6 bases from V and 7 bases from J, with 10 bases in between. The V gene's germline CDR1 is SEHNR and CDR2 FQNEAQ (reference sequence). In DNA form, the CDR3 reads TGTGCCAGCAGTCGAGGAGAACAGCCCCAGCATTTT. Translated: CASSRGEQPQHF. The full variable domain, in which reference TRBV7-9 and TRBJ1-5 provide the parts outside the CDR3, is DTGVSQNPRHKITKRGQNVTFRCDPISEHNRLYWYRQTLGQGPEFLTYFQNEAQLEKSRLLSDRFSAERPKGSFSTLEIQRTEQGDSAMYLCASSRGEQPQHFGDGTRLSIL.

V gene TRBV7-9 combines with J gene TRBJ1-5, with TRBD1 matching 7 bases. J lost 2 bases, V lost 3 bases, and 4 bases had no gene match. This CDR3 region has 15 residues. Germline V gene data show CDR1 as SEHNR and CDR2 as FQNEAQ (reference sequence). Here the CDR3 DNA reads TGTGCCAGCAGCTTTTCCGGGACAGGCAATCAGCCCCAGCATTTT. Amino acid sequence: CASSFSGTGNQPQHF.

This chain links TRBV29-1 with TRBJ2-5, with 9 positions matching TRBD1. Germline assignment: CDR1 SQVTM and CDR2 ANQGSEA. Trimming removed 3 bases from V and 5 bases from J; junction bases left unmatched: 7. CDR3 length equals 14 residues. The DNA of the CDR3 is TGCAGCGTTGAGGTCGACAGGGGGTTGGAGACCCAGTACTTC. Amino acids: CSVEVDRGLETQYF.

The chain couples TRBV5-6 to TRBJ1-1; tentatively, D is TRBD1 (5 bases). The CDR3 has 13 residues. Germline V CDR1 and CDR2: SGHDT, YYEEEE. The V and J ends lost 1 base and 5 bases respectively, with 9 bases between them. In DNA, the CDR3 is TGTGCCAGCAGCTTGATGGGGGGGACTGAAGCTTTCTTT. This gives the protein CASSLMGGTEAFF.

The chain joins TRBV5-1 to TRBJ1-2, with D possibly TRBD1 on 6 matching bases. Germline assignment: CDR1 SGHRS and CDR2 YFSETQ. The CDR3 has 16 residues. V lost 4 bases and J lost 3, with 19 bases in between. CDR3 residues: CASSQTSQAGDYGYTF. The CDR3 DNA sequence: TGCGCCAGCAGCCAGACCTCACAAGCAGGGGACTATGGCTACACCTTC.

The gene calls are TRBV2 and TRBJ1-4; TRBD1 matches at 8 bases. CDR1 and CDR2 (germline): SNHLY, FYNNEI. Trimming cost V 4 bases and J 2 bases; bases outside gene matches: 3. The CDR3 covers 15 residues. The CDR3 sequence is CASSGDRGTNEKLFF. The CDR3 nucleotides read TGTGCCAGCAGTGGAGACAGGGGTACTAATGAAAAACTGTTTTTT.